The T cell receptor (beta chain) described here comes from a study of blood T cell repertoires in COVID-19. Some clones are missing from TCRdb's copy, which holds only in-frame ones; the method was immunoSEQ multiplex PCR. In the table there are a few hundred thousand clones, approximately 92% of which are singletons. Looked up from germline, CDR1 is MDHEN and CDR2 is SYDVKM. V lost 6 bases and J lost 6, with 18 bases in between. This CDR3 region has 15 residues. The sequencing input was PBMCs or T cells enriched from blood (not recorded which). This sequence joins TRBV28 and TRBJ1-5, with D possibly being TRBD1 (6 bases). The clonotype was recovered from a man aged 18 to 35 who had recovered from COVID-19. DNA of the CDR3: TGTGCCAGCAGCCCCCGGGGGGGCGGGGGTCAGCCCCAGCATTTT. Protein product: CASSPRGGGGQPQHF. The full variable domain, with the rest looked up from reference TRBV28 and TRBJ1-5, is DVKVTQSSRYLVKRTGEKVFLECVQDMDHENMFWYRQDPGLGLRLIYFSYDVKMKEKGDIPEGYSVSREKKERFSLILESASTNQTSMYLCASSPRGGGGQPQHFGDGTRLSIL.